The 4 T cell receptor beta chains reported below all come from one sample, sequenced in a study of read filtering for tumor transcriptome and immune sequencing. Molecular barcoded adaptors covering alpha/delta and beta/gamma chains were used on about 0.4 ug RNA. One entry per CDR3 protein results from TCRdb running MiXCR on the reads. The sample carries over 90,000 distinct CDR3 sequences, under 25% recorded once. The sequenced sample was a population of CD138-negative cells sorted from bone marrow. These receptors originate from a donor at least 40 years old with multiple myeloma.

This clonotype was seen more than once but under ten times. The gene calls are TRBV30 and TRBJ1-6, with D possibly matching TRBD1 (5 bases). Trimming took 3 bases from V and 7 from J, leaving 10 bases between them. This CDR3 has 13 residues. CDR1 is GTSNPN, CDR2 SVGIG, per germline (reference sequence). The CDR3 protein is CAWSLQGNSPLHF. The CDR3, as DNA: TGTGCCTGGAGCCTCCAGGGCAATTCACCCCTCCACTTT.

Regarding this clonotype: This may stem from a read error, because a much larger clone lies one nucleotide away. This chain links TRBV24-1 with TRBJ2-1; the match to TRBD1 covers 12 bases. The germline CDR1 and CDR2 sequences are KGHDR and SFDVKD. The CDR3 consists of 16 residues. The CDR3 is CASSDPRDRGHNEQFF. Written as DNA, the CDR3 is TGTGCCTCCAGTGATCCTCGGGACAGGGGGCACAATGAGCAGTTCTTC.

The genes are TRBV12-3 or TRBV12-4 and TRBJ1-1, with TRBD1 matching 9 bases. J gave up 5 bases and V 6 bases, and 7 bases lay outside the gene matches. This CDR3 is 14 amino acids long. For the CDR3, the DNA is TGTGCCAGCAGCACCGGGACAGGGACTACTGAAGCTTTCTTT. Translated: CASSTGTGTTEAFF.

This clonotype was recorded at least ten times. The V call is TRBV18, the J call TRBJ1-1, with a possible D match to TRBD1 (5 bases). V was cut by 5 bases and J by 4 bases, with 8 bases left in between. The CDR3 contains 12 residues. CDR1 KGHSH and CDR2 LQKENI come from the germline V gene. CDR3 protein: CASSDGGTEAFF. The CDR3, as DNA: TGTGCCAGCTCAGACGGGGGCACTGAAGCTTTCTTT.